Each of the 16 T cell receptor beta chains below was sequenced from the same sample in a study of blood T cells in healthy people across ages. It was with a sample-barcoded 5' primer and a J-beta primer mix that a second PCR of roughly 6 to 11 cycles was run. TCRdb recomputed calls from the 5' RACE reads with MiXCR, one row per CDR3 protein. The data contain roughly 1.9 million distinct CDR3 sequences, about 39% of them seen just once; the ten biggest clones take up under 25%. Sequenced: blood. All receptors derive from a human donor in good health.

The chain employs TRBV4-1 and TRBJ2-1; D possibly matches TRBD1 or TRBD2 (5 bases each). CDR1 is MGHRA and CDR2 is YSYEKL in the germline V gene. V was pared by 3 bases and J by 5 bases, with 11 bases between. The CDR3 totals 14 residues. Here the CDR3 reads CASSHYRGHNEQFF. The DNA for the CDR3 is TGCGCCAGCAGCCACTATAGGGGACACAATGAGCAGTTCTTC.

This chain uses TRBV7-6 with TRBJ2-1; 7 bases fit TRBD1. The CDR3 runs to 18 residues. V shed 6 bases and J 2 bases; nucleotides not matched to a gene: 16. CDR1 SGHVS and CDR2 FNYEAQ come from the germline V gene. The DNA for the CDR3 is TGTGCCAGCAGTTCGGCGAATTACGGGGACAGTGCCTACAATGAGCAGTTCTTC. As protein: CASSSANYGDSAYNEQFF. Drawing the rest from reference TRBV7-6 and TRBJ2-1, the complete variable domain is GAGVSQSPRYKVTKRGQDVALRCDPISGHVSLYWYRQALGQGPEFLTYFNYEAQQDKSGLPNDRFSAERPEGSISTLTIQRTEQRDSAMYRCASSSANYGDSAYNEQFFGPGTRLTVL.

This chain links TRBV6-5 with TRBJ2-1; 7 nucleotides match TRBD1. The CDR3 length is 10 residues. CDR1 and CDR2 from the germline V gene are MNHEY and SVGAGI. The CDR3 bases are TGTACCACAGGGGAGCGTGAGCAGTTCTTC. Translating gives CTTGEREQFF.

V usage is TRBV6-2 or TRBV6-3 and J usage is TRBJ2-7, with 10 bases aligning to TRBD1. Germline V gives CDR1 MNHEY, CDR2 SVGEGT. After removal of 1 base from V and 5 bases from J, the junction contained 14 bases not matched to a gene. The CDR3 length is 18 residues. The CDR3 protein is CASSYLTGGPITDDEQYF. The DNA for the CDR3 is TGTGCCAGCAGTTACTTGACAGGGGGCCCCATTACGGACGACGAGCAGTACTTC.

This chain uses TRBV5-5 with TRBJ2-5; the D gene could be TRBD1 or TRBD2 (5 bases each). The ends were cut back, 3 bases at V and 5 bases at J, with 17 bases in the middle. This CDR3 has 15 amino acids. The germline V gene has CDR1 SGHKS and CDR2 YYEKEE (reference sequence). CDR3 bases: TGTGCCAGCAGCTCCCCTATCGGGGCTAGGGAGACCCAGTACTTC. As protein: CASSSPIGARETQYF. The full variable domain, its missing parts supplied by reference TRBV5-5 and TRBJ2-5, is DAGVTQSPTHLIKTRGQQVTLRCSPISGHKSVSWYQQVLGQGPQFIFQYYEKEERGRGNFPDRFSARQFPNYSSELNVNALLLGDSALYLCASSSPIGARETQYFGPGTRLLVL.

The genes are TRBV6-1 and TRBJ1-2; D not certain. In germline, CDR1 is MNHNS, CDR2 SASEGT. The V gene lost 7 bases and the J gene lost 4 bases, with 16 bases spanning the gap. The CDR3 totals 14 residues. In nucleotides, the CDR3 is TGTGCCAGCATCCTAACTTTACCTTTCTATGGCTACACCTTC. Encoded protein: CASILTLPFYGYTF.

This sequence joins TRBV5-1 and TRBJ2-1, with D perhaps matching TRBD1 or TRBD2 (5 bases each). Trimming shortened V by 5 bases and J by 9 bases, and 18 bases separated the two germline ends. This CDR3 region has 14 residues. CDR1 and CDR2 from the germline V gene are SGHRS and YFSETQ. Here the CDR3 reads CASRTVTARGEQFF. The DNA of the CDR3 is TGCGCCAGCAGGACAGTCACCGCACGGGGTGAGCAGTTCTTC.

V gene TRBV6-2 or TRBV6-3 combines with J gene TRBJ2-1; D perhaps matches TRBD2 (6 bases). This CDR3 contains 17 residues. Germline CDR1 reads MNHEY; CDR2 reads SVGEGT. Trimming removed 2 bases from V and 6 bases from J, with 20 bases in between. The CDR3: CASSYTRLRGLPNEQFF. The CDR3 DNA is TGTGCCAGCAGTTACACTCGCCTCCGGGGGTTACCCAATGAGCAGTTCTTC.

This clonotype has a handful of counts. At one of its ends the junction is not consistent with the germline gene, which may arise from a read error. V usage is TRBV6-5 and J usage is TRBJ2-2; weak D call: TRBD1 (6 bases). From germline, CDR1 is MNHEY and CDR2 SVGAGI. The CDR3 consists of 17 residues. The CDR3 region is CASSNSDRISDTGELFF. The DNA for the CDR3 is TGTGCCAGCAGTAACTCGGACAGAATTTCGGACACCGGGGAGCTGTTTTTT.

The rearrangement joins TRBV29-1 to TRBJ2-4; D gene ambiguous. The CDR3 is 12 residues long. Germline values: CDR1 SQVTM, CDR2 ANQGSEA. The germline V and J ends were trimmed by 5 bases and 0 bases, with 5 bases remaining between them. The CDR3 region is CSVTLAKNIQYF. CDR3 DNA: TGCAGCGTTACCTTAGCCAAAAACATTCAGTACTTC.

The chain is built from TRBV4-3 and TRBJ1-2, with 7 bases that match TRBD1. The CDR3 consists of 16 residues. V trimming: 4 bases; J trimming: 4 bases; junction bases outside the gene matches: 12. Per germline, CDR1 LGHNA and CDR2 YSLEER. CDR3 loop: CASSPRGGLGIYGYTF. CDR3 in DNA: TGCGCCAGCAGCCCCAGGGGGGGATTAGGGATCTATGGCTACACCTTC.

The V gene is TRBV6-2 or TRBV6-3, the J gene TRBJ2-3, with 13 bases fitting TRBD2. This CDR3 has 17 amino acids. J was trimmed by 5 bases and V by 6 bases; bases with no gene match: 11. CDR1 and CDR2 (germline): MNHEY, SVGEGT. CDR3 in amino acids: CASSRGTSGAGRDTQYF. The CDR3 region has the DNA TGTGCCAGCAGCCGTGGGACTAGCGGGGCCGGGAGAGATACGCAGTATTTT.

The chain couples TRBV27 to TRBJ1-1; no definite D call. Germline-derived CDR1 and CDR2 are MNHEY and SMNVEV (reference sequence). CDR3 size: 16 residues. The ends were cut back, 3 bases at V and 6 bases at J, with 20 bases in the middle. The CDR3 region is CASSLSPSTASAEAFF. As DNA, the CDR3 is TGTGCCAGCAGTTTGAGCCCCTCGACGGCCAGCGCTGAAGCTTTCTTT.

The chain couples TRBV5-5 to TRBJ2-2; D might be TRBD1 (6 bases). The CDR3 contains 14 residues. Germline lookup yields CDR1 SGHKS and CDR2 YYEKEE (reference sequence). V was pared by 3 bases and J by 8 bases, with 14 bases between. The DNA for the CDR3 is TGTGCCAGCAGCTCCGAACAGGGATTTGGGGAGCTGTTTTTT. Protein sequence: CASSSEQGFGELFF.

The chain links TRBV7-9 to TRBJ1-1; D might be TRBD1 (5 bases). The germline CDR1 and CDR2 sequences are SEHNR and FQNEAQ (reference sequence). This CDR3 has 17 amino acids. With 1 base removed from V and 5 bases from J, the gap between germline ends came to 20 bases. This chain's CDR3 is CASSLGPGVPAGTEAFF. The CDR3, as DNA: TGTGCCAGCAGCTTAGGCCCGGGGGTCCCCGCGGGTACTGAAGCTTTCTTT.

The genes are TRBV20-1 and TRBJ1-2; D possibly corresponds to TRBD1 (5 bases). There are 14 residues in the CDR3. The germline gives CDR1 DFQATT, CDR2 SNEGSKA (reference sequence). With 5 bases removed from V and 3 bases from J, the gap between germline ends came to 16 bases. The CDR3 DNA reads TGCAGTGCTGTGGTGGACACGACGCACTATGGCTACACCTTC. Amino acids: CSAVVDTTHYGYTF.